Following are 20 T cell receptor beta chains from one sample sequenced in a study of T cell responses to AZD1222 COVID-19 vaccine. Clones were sequenced by immunoSEQ multiplex PCR, and TCRdb holds only the in-frame ones, with some missing. The table has approximately 150,000 clones, about 92% seen once; the top ten hold 5% to 6.5%. Specimen: peripheral blood, collected 28 days after the second AZD1222 dose. All receptors come from an adult who received the AZD1222 COVID-19 vaccine.

There are a few counts of this clone. The genes are TRBV5-1 and TRBJ2-5, with D unclear. Germline loops: CDR1 SGHRS, CDR2 YFSETQ. The CDR3 totals 15 residues. Trimming took 3 bases from V and 2 from J, leaving 14 bases between them. CDR3 protein: CASSSALGNQETQYF. CDR3 coding DNA: TGCGCCAGCAGCTCCGCCCTGGGGAATCAAGAGACCCAGTACTTC.

CDR3 nucleotides: TGTGCCAGCAGCGCGGGACAGGGGGCGTACTATGGCTACACCTTC. Its translation: CASSAGQGAYYGYTF. The chain combines TRBV5-4 with TRBJ1-2; TRBD1 agrees at 12 bases. The length of the CDR3 is 15 residues. Germline V lookup: CDR1 SGHNT, CDR2 YYREEE (reference sequence). The ends lost 4 bases at V and 3 bases at J; junction bases unmatched: 4.

This rearrangement joins TRBV6-5 to TRBJ2-1, with a weak D call TRBD2 (5 bases). CDR3 size: 14 residues. Germline-derived CDR1 and CDR2 are MNHEY and SVGAGI. Deletions cut 5 bases from V and 0 bases from J, with 8 bases between. DNA for the CDR3: TGTGCCAGCAGTAGGCGGGCCTCCTACAATGAGCAGTTCTTC. This translates into CASSRRASYNEQFF.

The CDR3 DNA is TGCGCCAGCAGCCCATTGGGGACAGGGGCTGGAAACACCATATATTTT. This gives the protein CASSPLGTGAGNTIYF. The V gene is TRBV5-1, the J gene TRBJ1-3, with 10 bases matching TRBD1. The CDR3 covers 16 residues. After removal of 4 bases from V and 2 bases from J, the junction contained 6 bases not matched to a gene. Germline CDR1 and CDR2: SGHRS and YFSETQ.

J is TRBJ1-4 and V is TRBV5-4, with 7 bases matching TRBD1. Unmatched junction bases numbered 5, after V lost 4 bases and J lost 5 bases. CDR3 length: 14 residues. Germline-derived CDR1 and CDR2 are SGHNT and YYREEE (reference sequence). The CDR3 loop reads CASSQQGQNEKLFF. CDR3 DNA: TGTGCCAGCAGCCAACAGGGGCAGAATGAAAAACTGTTTTTT.

V gene TRBV10-1 combines with J gene TRBJ2-5; D gene unclear. V shed 0 bases and J shed 5 bases, with 16 bases lying between them. There are 16 residues in the CDR3. Germline-derived CDR1 and CDR2 are WNHNN and SYGVQD (reference sequence). CDR3 sequence: CASSESSDWNWETQYF. CDR3 DNA: TGCGCCAGCAGTGAGTCGAGTGACTGGAACTGGGAGACCCAGTACTTC.

The CDR3 DNA reads as TGTGCCAGTAGTATCCTAGGACAGTGGAGCAATCAGCCCCAGCATTTT. This encodes CASSILGQWSNQPQHF. The chain combines TRBV19 with TRBJ1-5, with D maybe TRBD1 (6 bases). The V gene's germline CDR1 is LNHDA and CDR2 SQIVND (reference sequence). The CDR3 sequence is 16 residues long. V was cut by 3 bases and J by 1 base, with 13 bases left in between.

The chain joins TRBV6-5 to TRBJ1-6, with a tentative D call TRBD1 (6 bases). This CDR3 spans 14 amino acids. Between the trimmed V and J ends, which lost 7 bases and 6 bases, there was a span of 13 bases. From germline, CDR1 is MNHEY and CDR2 SVGAGI. The CDR3 protein is CASNTEGGNSPLHF. The CDR3 DNA reads TGTGCCAGCAACACTGAAGGGGGTAATTCACCCCTCCACTTT.

This clone has only one observation. The chain has TRBV5-4 and TRBJ1-6; no clear D gene. Germline-derived CDR1 and CDR2 are SGHNT and YYREEE (reference sequence). This CDR3 spans 16 amino acids. Between the trimmed V and J ends, which lost 2 bases and 5 bases, there was a span of 14 bases. CDR3: CASSLVRSRDNSPLHF. DNA for the CDR3: TGTGCCAGCAGCTTAGTTCGGTCCAGAGATAATTCACCCCTCCACTTT.

The chain links TRBV10-3 to TRBJ2-2; D unresolved. V lost 7 bases to trimming and J lost 2 bases, with 11 bases between them. Germline CDR1 ENHRY, CDR2 SYGVKD. The CDR3 runs to 14 residues. CDR3 in DNA: TGTGCCATCAACAAAGATGAAAACACCGGGGAGCTGTTTTTT. Translated, it gives CAINKDENTGELFF.

The chain recombines TRBV18 with TRBJ2-2; 7 positions match TRBD1. Germline loops: CDR1 KGHSH, CDR2 LQKENI. After removal of 1 base from V and 2 bases from J, the junction contained 4 bases not matched to a gene. There are 16 residues in the CDR3. Here the CDR3 reads CASSPLRGPNTGELFF. The CDR3, as DNA: TGTGCCAGCTCACCACTGAGGGGGCCCAACACCGGGGAGCTGTTTTTT.

The V call is TRBV6-4, the J call TRBJ1-5, with 7 positions matching TRBD1. Trimming cost V 6 bases and J 2 bases; bases outside gene matches: 7. The CDR3 spans 15 residues. The germline V gene encodes CDR1 MRHNA and CDR2 SNTAGT. CDR3 sequence: CASSEQGFGNQPQHF. In nucleotides, the CDR3 is TGTGCCAGCAGCGAACAGGGGTTTGGCAATCAGCCCCAGCATTTT.

The V call is TRBV5-6, the J call TRBJ2-1; D possibly uses TRBD1 or TRBD2 (7 bases each). This CDR3 region has 15 residues. Deletions cut 1 base from V and 3 bases from J, with 11 bases between. Per the germline V gene, CDR1 is SGHDT and CDR2 is YYEEEE. CDR3 sequence: CASSLPGGDYNEQFF. DNA for the CDR3: TGTGCCAGCAGCTTGCCAGGGGGGGACTACAATGAGCAGTTCTTC.

CDR3 in DNA: TGTGCCAGCATGCAGGGTATAGGGGAAAATCAGCCCCAGCATTTT. Translating it yields CASMQGIGENQPQHF. This chain links TRBV7-9 with TRBJ1-5, with D maybe TRBD1 (5 bases). The CDR3 contains 15 residues. Per the germline V gene, CDR1 is SEHNR and CDR2 is FQNEAQ (reference sequence). With 7 bases removed from V and 4 bases from J, the gap between germline ends came to 17 bases.

This chain joins TRBV6-6 and TRBJ2-3; 7 bases fit TRBD1. V dropped 5 bases and J dropped 2; count of bases not matched to a gene: 7. The CDR3 extends over 15 amino acids. CDR1 is MNHNY and CDR2 is SVGAGI in the germline V gene (reference sequence). The chain's CDR3 is CASSLQGLNTDTQYF. DNA of the CDR3: TGTGCCAGCAGTCTACAGGGGCTAAACACAGATACGCAGTATTTT.

This chain connects TRBV7-2 to TRBJ1-1; 8 bases fit TRBD1. The CDR3 has 14 residues. V dropped 2 bases and J dropped 5; count of bases not matched to a gene: 4. Per the germline V gene, CDR1 is SGHTA and CDR2 is FQGNSA. The CDR3 DNA is TGTGCCAGCAGCTTAACAGGGGGAAAAACTGAAGCTTTCTTT. Encoded protein: CASSLTGGKTEAFF.

V gene TRBV18 combines with J gene TRBJ1-1; 7 bases match TRBD1. Germline CDR1 and CDR2: KGHSH and LQKENI. The CDR3 contains 14 residues. Losses at the gene ends were 7 bases for V and 0 bases for J; bases not matched to a gene: 5. The CDR3 DNA is TGTGCCAGCTTACCGGGACAGATGAACACTGAAGCTTTCTTT. This sequence encodes CASLPGQMNTEAFF.

The CDR3 nucleotides are TGTGCCAGTAGTATATCACTAGCGGGGGCATTTTCCCAAGAGACCCAGTACTTC. It is translated as CASSISLAGAFSQETQYF. The chain uses TRBV19 and TRBJ2-5; TRBD2 matches at 11 bases. The CDR3 contains 18 residues. V dropped 2 bases and J dropped 1; count of bases not matched to a gene: 9. Germline-derived CDR1 and CDR2 are LNHDA and SQIVND (reference sequence).

The rearrangement links TRBV7-9 to TRBJ2-2, with 7 bases fitting TRBD2. Per germline, CDR1 SEHNR and CDR2 FQNEAQ (reference sequence). V lost 5 bases, J lost 5 bases, and 11 bases stayed unmatched. CDR3 length equals 16 residues. The CDR3 nucleotides read TGTGCCAGCAGCCTCTTTGTGCGGGAGAGGACCGGGGAGCTGTTTTTT. Protein product: CASSLFVRERTGELFF.

The chain combines TRBV3-1 (or the pseudogene TRBV3-2) with TRBJ1-4; no clear D. CDR3 size: 13 residues. Trimming shortened V by 1 base and J by 8 bases, and 8 bases separated the two germline ends. Germline values: CDR1 LGHDT, CDR2 YNNKEL (reference sequence). The chain's CDR3 is CASSQGVTEKLFF. CDR3 in DNA: TGTGCCAGCAGCCAAGGGGTGACGGAAAAACTGTTTTTT.